The next 25 T cell receptor beta chains were all read from a single sample in a study of blood T cell repertoires in COVID-19. This table comes from immunoSEQ multiplex PCR, and its TCRdb copy is limited to in-frame clones, with some not included. The sample gives about 270,000 clones, just under 90% of which show up once; over 3.5% is in the top ten. The sequenced material came from PBMCs or T cells enriched from blood (not recorded which). The receptors shown here come from a woman in her twenties or thirties with acute COVID-19.

The rearrangement uses TRBV30 and TRBJ2-1; 7 nucleotides agree with TRBD1. The CDR3 sequence is 12 residues long. V gave up 4 bases and J gave up 6 bases; unmatched junction bases: 3. CDR1 and CDR2 from the germline V gene are GTSNPN and SVGIG (reference sequence). CDR3 sequence reads: CAWTRGSNEQFF. The CDR3 DNA follows: TGTGCCTGGACCAGGGGGAGCAATGAGCAGTTCTTC.

The chain combines TRBV5-1 with TRBJ2-3; D is possibly TRBD1 (6 bases). Trimming stripped 5 bases from V and 0 bases from J, with 22 bases between. The CDR3 sequence is 18 residues long. From germline, CDR1 is SGHRS and CDR2 YFSETQ. The CDR3 spells CASRRAGTLDLSTDTQYF. In DNA form, the CDR3 reads TGCGCCAGCAGGCGGGCCGGGACACTCGACCTTAGCACAGATACGCAGTATTTT.

The chain carries TRBV10-3 and TRBJ2-7, with D unresolved. Trimming stripped 0 bases from V and 0 bases from J, with 6 bases between. The CDR3 length is 14 residues. The germline CDR1 and CDR2 sequences are ENHRY and SYGVKD. CDR3 loop: CAISESAVSYEQYF. The CDR3 nucleotides are TGTGCCATCAGTGAGTCCGCAGTCTCCTACGAGCAGTACTTC.

This clone showed up just once. The chain joins TRBV7-9 to TRBJ2-1, with D hard to call. Between the trimmed V and J ends, which lost 2 bases and 10 bases, there was a span of 9 bases. CDR3 length equals 12 residues. Germline assignment: CDR1 SEHNR and CDR2 FQNEAQ (reference sequence). In nucleotides, the CDR3 is TGTGCCAGCAGCTTATTCCCCCGGGAGCAGTTCTTC. This translates into CASSLFPREQFF.

This chain links TRBV5-4 with TRBJ1-5; D remains unclear. V dropped 4 bases and J dropped 11 bases, with 10 bases sitting between them. The CDR3 runs 11 residues. CDR1 SGHNT and CDR2 YYREEE come from the germline V gene (reference sequence). The CDR3: CASSVRRAQHF. The CDR3 bases are TGTGCCAGCAGCGTTAGAAGAGCCCAGCATTTT.

This clone was seen once. The CDR3 DNA follows: TGTGCCAGCTCACAGAAGGGACAGCTAATAAACTATGGCTACACCTTC. The encoded protein is CASSQKGQLINYGYTF. V and J are TRBV18 and TRBJ1-2; 7 bases are a match to TRBD1. From germline, CDR1 is KGHSH and CDR2 LQKENI. V shed 4 bases and J 2 bases; nucleotides not matched to a gene: 10. This CDR3 contains 16 residues.

This sequence joins TRBV16 and TRBJ1-4, with unresolved D. The V gene lost 4 bases and the J gene lost 7 bases, with 16 bases spanning the gap. The CDR3 sequence is 15 residues long. Germline CDR1 and CDR2: KGHSY and FQNENV. The CDR3 sequence: CASSPPRGRVEKLFF. The CDR3 DNA follows: TGTGCCAGCAGCCCCCCAAGAGGTAGAGTTGAAAAACTGTTTTTT.

This chain uses TRBV10-3 with TRBJ1-2; TRBD1 matches 8 bases. The CDR3 is 16 amino acids. With 2 bases clipped from V and 4 bases from J, the junction kept 9 bases outside the gene matches. Germline V gene sequence: CDR1 ENHRY, CDR2 SYGVKD. The CDR3 region has the DNA TGTGCCATCAGTGAGACATCCGGGACAGGTGCCTATGGCTACACCTTC. Amino acid sequence: CAISETSGTGAYGYTF.

V usage is TRBV2 and J usage is TRBJ2-3; the match to TRBD2 covers 7 bases. This CDR3 contains 13 residues. CDR1 is SNHLY, CDR2 FYNNEI, per germline. Losses at the gene ends were 10 bases for V and 2 bases for J; bases not matched to a gene: 6. The CDR3 spells CATGEGITDTQYF. The CDR3 DNA sequence: TGTGCCACCGGGGAGGGGATCACAGATACGCAGTATTTT.

Only one count was recorded for this clone. This chain connects TRBV2 to TRBJ2-5; TRBD2 agrees at 7 bases. CDR1 is SNHLY, CDR2 FYNNEI, per germline. V lost 6 bases, J lost 4 bases, and 5 bases stayed unmatched. This CDR3 spans 13 amino acids. CDR3 sequence reads: CASRPTGGETQYF. The CDR3 DNA follows: TGTGCCAGCAGGCCTACGGGAGGAGAGACCCAGTACTTC.

The V and J genes are TRBV7-8 and TRBJ1-5, with 7 bases lining up with TRBD1. The V and J ends lost 4 bases and 5 bases, in that order; junction bases with no gene match: 8. The CDR3 runs to 15 residues. Germline lookup yields CDR1 SGHVS and CDR2 FQNEAQ. This CDR3 reads CASSSRDSLYQPQHF. The DNA of the CDR3 is TGTGCCAGCAGCTCGCGGGACAGCCTTTATCAGCCCCAGCATTTT. Full variable domain (rest looked up from reference TRBV7-8 and TRBJ1-5): GAGVSQSPRYKVAKRGQDVALRCDPISGHVSLFWYQQALGQGPEFLTYFQNEAQLDKSGLPSDRFFAERPEGSVSTLKIQRTQQEDSAVYLCASSSRDSLYQPQHFGDGTRLSIL.

The V call is TRBV11-2, the J call TRBJ1-3; D uncertain. The V gene's germline CDR1 is SGHAT and CDR2 FQNNGV. V was pared by 5 bases and J by 1 base, with 9 bases between. This CDR3 comprises 14 residues. Here the CDR3 reads CASSRGGSGNTIYF. In DNA form, the CDR3 reads TGTGCCAGCAGCCGAGGAGGATCTGGAAACACCATATATTTT.

The V call is TRBV7-9, the J call TRBJ1-6; TRBD1 might be the D (5 bases). Germline CDR1 reads SEHNR; CDR2 reads FQNEAQ (reference sequence). The V and J ends lost 4 bases and 6 bases respectively, with 10 bases between them. This CDR3 has 14 amino acids. The CDR3 coding sequence is TGTGCCAGCAGCTATAGGAGGGGTAATTCACCCCTCCACTTT. Amino acids: CASSYRRGNSPLHF.

The J gene is TRBJ2-7, the V gene TRBV19, with TRBD1 matching over 8 bases. Per the germline V gene, CDR1 is LNHDA and CDR2 is SQIVND (reference sequence). This CDR3 is built from 16 residues. J gave up 6 bases and V 0 bases, and 10 bases lay outside the gene matches. CDR3 in DNA: TGTGCCAGTAGTATAGAGGGGACAGGTATTTCTCGCGAGCAGTACTTC. It is translated as CASSIEGTGISREQYF.

This chain connects TRBV9 to TRBJ2-2, with 11 bases lining up with TRBD2. This CDR3 region has 15 residues. With V trimmed by 3 bases and J by 6 bases, 4 bases remained unmatched. Germline CDR1 is SGDLS and CDR2 is YYNGEE. The CDR3 is CASSATSGKAGELFF. For the CDR3, the DNA is TGTGCCAGCAGCGCGACTAGCGGGAAGGCCGGGGAGCTGTTTTTT. The full variable domain, rest sourced from reference TRBV9 and TRBJ2-2, is DSGVTQTPKHLITATGQRVTLRCSPRSGDLSVYWYQQSLDQGLQFLIQYYNGEERAKGNILERFSAQQFPDLHSELNLSSLELGDSALYFCASSATSGKAGELFFGEGSRLTVL.

This rearrangement joins TRBV7-2 to TRBJ2-2, with 7 bases lining up with TRBD2. This CDR3 region has 17 residues. Germline V gives CDR1 SGHTA, CDR2 FQGNSA. Unmatched junction bases numbered 9, after V lost 1 base and J lost 4 bases. The CDR3 bases are TGTGCCAGCAGCTTAGTCGTTGTAGGGGAGGGCACCGGGGAGCTGTTTTTT. Translation: CASSLVVVGEGTGELFF.

The chain is built from TRBV4-1 and TRBJ2-1, with 10 positions matching TRBD2. CDR1 and CDR2 (germline): MGHRA, YSYEKL. This CDR3 contains 18 residues. The junction had 5 bases not matched to a gene; V was cut back by 0 bases and J by 0 bases. The DNA of the CDR3 is TGCGCCAGCAGCCAAGAAAGAGCGGGAGGGCCCTCCTACAATGAGCAGTTCTTC. Translated, it gives CASSQERAGGPSYNEQFF.

The chain recombines TRBV5-4 with TRBJ2-1, with TRBD2 matching over 8 bases. With 4 bases clipped from V and 4 bases from J, the junction kept 7 bases outside the gene matches. Per germline, CDR1 SGHNT and CDR2 YYREEE (reference sequence). CDR3 length equals 15 residues. CDR3 sequence (DNA): TGTGCCAGCAGCACCGCCGGGACTAGTTACAATGAGCAGTTCTTC. Its translation is CASSTAGTSYNEQFF.

J is TRBJ2-1 and V is TRBV5-1; maybe TRBD2 (5 bases). Germline-derived CDR1 and CDR2 are SGHRS and YFSETQ. Between the trimmed V and J ends, which lost 4 bases and 1 base, there was a span of 12 bases. CDR3 length: 15 residues. The chain's CDR3 is CASSQGSTSYNEQFF. The CDR3 DNA reads TGCGCCAGCAGCCAAGGGAGTACGTCCTACAATGAGCAGTTCTTC. The full variable domain, its missing parts supplied by reference TRBV5-1 and TRBJ2-1, is KAGVTQTPRYLIKTRGQQVTLSCSPISGHRSVSWYQQTPGQGLQFLFEYFSETQRNKGNFPGRFSGRQFSNSRSEMNVSTLELGDSALYLCASSQGSTSYNEQFFGPGTRLTVL.

The genes are TRBV24-1 and TRBJ2-1, with TRBD2 as a possible D gene (5 bases). The germline V gene has CDR1 KGHDR and CDR2 SFDVKD. V lost 1 base to trimming and J lost 6 bases, with 9 bases between them. The CDR3 is made up of 14 amino acids. This CDR3 is CATSDFRGFNEQFF. The CDR3 DNA is TGTGCCACCAGTGATTTTCGGGGTTTCAATGAGCAGTTCTTC.

In its sample, this clone was seen a few times. The chain has TRBV19 and TRBJ2-1, with D possibly TRBD2 on 5 matching bases. This CDR3 is built from 14 residues. Trimming pared 5 bases from V and 3 bases from J, leaving 11 bases between. The germline V gene encodes CDR1 LNHDA and CDR2 SQIVND (reference sequence). The CDR3 DNA follows: TGTGCCAGTAGTCCCCGGGGTAACTACAATGAGCAGTTCTTC. It translates to CASSPRGNYNEQFF.

This chain joins TRBV5-1 and TRBJ2-5; D unresolved. Trimming removed 0 bases at V and 1 base at J, with 7 bases between. This CDR3 is built from 14 residues. Germline lookup yields CDR1 SGHRS and CDR2 YFSETQ. The CDR3: CASSLALLQETQYF. CDR3 bases: TGCGCCAGCAGCTTGGCCCTACTCCAAGAGACCCAGTACTTC.

The rearrangement links TRBV7-6 to TRBJ2-7; 12 positions agree with TRBD2. Trimming took 4 bases from V and 3 from J; bases not matched to a gene: 4. The germline CDR1 and CDR2 sequences are SGHVS and FNYEAQ. The CDR3 runs to 15 residues. The CDR3 sequence is CASSSGLAGSYEQYF. For the CDR3, the DNA is TGTGCCAGCAGCTCCGGACTAGCGGGAAGCTACGAGCAGTACTTC.

The V gene is TRBV3-1 (or the pseudogene TRBV3-2), the J gene TRBJ2-7, with 7 bases identical to TRBD2. Per germline, CDR1 LGHDT and CDR2 YNNKEL (reference sequence). This CDR3 is 15 amino acids long. J was trimmed by 7 bases and V by 3 bases; bases with no gene match: 12. The DNA of the CDR3 is TGTGCCAGCAGCCAGGAAAGAACTAGCGTGGGGGAGCAGTACTTC. The encoded protein is CASSQERTSVGEQYF.

This clone was found a few times. The chain carries TRBV19 and TRBJ1-2, with a tentative D call TRBD1 (6 bases). V was pared by 7 bases and J by 0 bases, with 12 bases between. This CDR3 region has 14 residues. Germline CDR1 LNHDA, CDR2 SQIVND (reference sequence). The CDR3 DNA sequence: TGTGCCAGTACGACCGGACAGACTAACTATGGCTACACCTTC. Protein sequence: CASTTGQTNYGYTF.